These 2 T cell receptor beta chains came from one sample sequenced in a study of blood T cells in healthy people across ages. Sample-barcoded 5' priming and a J-beta primer mix drove a second PCR of roughly 6 to 12 cycles. TCRdb passed the 5' RACE reads through MiXCR, listing each CDR3 protein once. The data hold some 1.1 million distinct CDR3 sequences, with 35% to 45% observed a single time. Input material: blood. The receptors shown here come from a man between 18 and 35 years old in good health.

The chain couples TRBV6-5 to TRBJ2-5; no clear D gene. Gene TRBJ2-7 matches the end of the DNA better, so the J call may be wrong. The CDR3 extends over 13 amino acids. CDR1 MNHEY and CDR2 SVGAGI come from the germline V gene. CDR3 in amino acids: CASSEARGDEQYF. As DNA, the CDR3 is TGTGCCAGCAGTGAGGCTCGAGGTGACGAGCAGTACTTC.

The chain uses TRBV7-3 and TRBJ1-1, with 7 bases identical to TRBD1. V lost 5 bases and J lost 3; bases outside the gene matches: 9. Germline V gives CDR1 SGHTA, CDR2 FQGTGA. This CDR3 contains 15 residues. The CDR3 DNA sequence: TGTGCCAGCAGCCCGGGGACAGCTCCAGACACTGAAGCTTTCTTT. Translating gives CASSPGTAPDTEAFF.